A single sample gave rise to the 18 T cell receptor beta chains below, sequenced in a study of glioma-infiltrating T cells. The iRepertoire nested amplicon-rescue multiplex PCR amplified TCR alpha and beta CDR3s from RNA. Each CDR3 protein is one row after TCRdb ran MiXCR on the multiplex PCR reads. The sample consists of around 100,000 distinct CDR3 sequences, 29% of them appearing once. Sequenced material: glioma tissue, nonneoplastic brain tissue, or PBMCs (not recorded which). All receptors come from a human donor with low-grade glioma or glioblastoma, undergoing nonglioma brain surgery, or in good health (not recorded which).

This clonotype was detected ten times or more. J is TRBJ2-7 and V is TRBV7-8, with 7 bases fitting TRBD1. Germline loops: CDR1 SGHVS, CDR2 FQNEAQ. The ends lost 5 bases at V and 6 bases at J; junction bases unmatched: 10. The CDR3 sequence is 14 residues long. CDR3 residues: CASSIIHPGGEQYF. DNA of the CDR3: TGTGCCAGCAGCATCATCCACCCAGGGGGCGAGCAGTACTTC.

This clonotype was seen ten or more times. The V gene is TRBV6-1, the J gene TRBJ1-1, with 9 bases fitting TRBD1. CDR1 and CDR2 (germline): MNHNS, SASEGT. V dropped 6 bases and J dropped 7; count of bases not matched to a gene: 6. The CDR3 is 13 residues long. The CDR3 nucleotides read TGTGCCAGCAGCCTCAGACAGGGGGGTGAAGCTTTCTTT. This encodes CASSLRQGGEAFF.

At least ten counts were recorded for this clonotype. This rearrangement joins TRBV14 to TRBJ2-1, with D perhaps TRBD1 (6 bases). From germline, CDR1 is SGHDN and CDR2 FVKESK. CDR3 length: 13 amino acids. V was clipped by 5 bases and J by 3 bases, with 8 bases between them. CDR3 DNA sequence: TGTGCCAGCAGCAAACAGGGCTACAATGAGCAGTTCTTC. It is translated as CASSKQGYNEQFF.

This clonotype was picked up a small number of times. The chain has TRBV29-1 and TRBJ2-3; D is perhaps TRBD1 or TRBD2 (5 bases each). The CDR3 runs 14 residues. Trimming removed 4 bases at V and 1 base at J, with 12 bases between. Germline V gene data show CDR1 as SQVTM and CDR2 as ANQGSEA. Here the CDR3 DNA reads TGCAGCGTTGGGTTCGGGGACGGCACAGATACGCAGTATTTT. Amino acid sequence: CSVGFGDGTDTQYF.

This clonotype was observed many times. The chain links TRBV27 to TRBJ1-6, with 7 bases fitting TRBD1. The V gene end was trimmed by 11 bases and the J gene end by 7 bases; junction bases not matched to a gene: 8. The CDR3 consists of 13 residues. Germline V gene sequence: CDR1 MNHEY, CDR2 SMNVEV (reference sequence). CDR3 DNA: TGTGCCTGCCGACAGGGAGGGAATTCACCCCTCCACTTT. It codes for CACRQGGNSPLHF.

The chain has TRBV14 and TRBJ1-2; D gene uncertain. There are 16 residues in the CDR3. Between the trimmed V and J ends, which lost 0 bases and 6 bases, there was a span of 17 bases. Germline V gene lookup returns CDR1 SGHDN and CDR2 FVKESK. CDR3 amino acids: CASSQEGVDNGDGYTF. The CDR3 region has the DNA TGTGCCAGCAGCCAAGAGGGAGTAGACAACGGTGATGGCTACACCTTC.

This clonotype was detected a few times. This chain connects TRBV4-3 to TRBJ1-2, with TRBD1 matching 7 bases. The CDR3 runs 15 residues. The V gene end was trimmed by 0 bases and the J gene end by 8 bases; junction bases not matched to a gene: 9. Germline lookup yields CDR1 LGHNA and CDR2 YSLEER. The CDR3 loop reads CASSQEKGQDRGYTF. CDR3 DNA sequence: TGCGCCAGCAGCCAAGAAAAGGGTCAGGACAGGGGCTACACCTTC.

CDR3 nucleotides: TGTGCCAGCAGCTTGGAACGGAGGCCAGGGGAATATGAGCAGTTCTTC. Encoded protein: CASSLERRPGEYEQFF. The chain joins TRBV5-5 to TRBJ2-1; D possibly corresponds to TRBD1 (6 bases). Germline CDR1 is SGHKS and CDR2 is YYEKEE (reference sequence). The CDR3 sequence is 16 residues long. V gave up 0 bases and J gave up 8 bases, with 18 bases separating them. Supplemented by reference TRBV5-5 and TRBJ2-1, the full variable domain reads DAGVTQSPTHLIKTRGQQVTLRCSPISGHKSVSWYQQVLGQGPQFIFQYYEKEERGRGNFPDRFSARQFPNYSSELNVNALLLGDSALYLCASSLERRPGEYEQFFGPGTRLTVL.

Many counts were recorded for this clonotype. The gene calls are TRBV7-3 and TRBJ1-1; 10 positions match TRBD1. CDR3 size: 13 residues. The V gene end was trimmed by 3 bases and the J gene end by 8 bases; junction bases not matched to a gene: 3. Looked up from germline, CDR1 is SGHTA and CDR2 is FQGTGA. The DNA for the CDR3 is TGTGCCAGCAGCTTTACGACAGGGGGCGAAGCTTTCTTT. Translated: CASSFTTGGEAFF.

As for this clonotype: A read error may explain this, as a much larger clone is one base away. The genes are TRBV7-2 and TRBJ1-1; 7 bases fit TRBD1. Trimming took 6 bases from V and 2 from J; bases not matched to a gene: 9. CDR3 size: 15 residues. Germline V gene data show CDR1 as SGHTA and CDR2 as FQGNSA. CDR3 protein: CASRSQGVVNTEAFF. Written as DNA, the CDR3 is TGTGCCAGCAGATCCCAGGGGGTGGTTAACACTGAAGCTTTCTTT.

A note on this clonotype: Possible read error: a much larger clone is one base away. The genes are TRBV7-2 and TRBJ2-7; weak D call: TRBD1 (6 bases). V lost 5 bases to trimming and J lost 3 bases, with 14 bases between them. There are 14 residues in the CDR3. The V gene's germline CDR1 is SGHTA and CDR2 FQGNSA. CDR3 amino acids: CASSPRMTGYEQYF. As DNA, the CDR3 is TGTGCCAGCAGCCCACGAATGACAGGCTACGAGCAGTACTTC.

This clonotype was seen at least ten times. The rearrangement joins TRBV20-1 to TRBJ1-1, with D possibly TRBD1 on 5 matching bases. CDR3 length: 11 amino acids. The germline V and J ends were trimmed by 6 bases and 1 base, with 6 bases remaining between them. Per the germline V gene, CDR1 is DFQATT and CDR2 is SNEGSKA (reference sequence). CDR3 DNA: TGCAGTGCGGGGGGGAACACTGAAGCTTTCTTT. It yields the protein CSAGGNTEAFF.

J is TRBJ2-1 and V is TRBV19, with 12 bases matching TRBD2. CDR1 is LNHDA, CDR2 SQIVND, per germline (reference sequence). This CDR3 is 16 amino acids long. V dropped 5 bases and J dropped 5; count of bases not matched to a gene: 7. The CDR3 DNA is TGTGCCAGTAGTTCGCTCACTAGCGGGGGGAACAATGAGCAGTTCTTC. Translating gives CASSSLTSGGNNEQFF.

This chain joins TRBV18 and TRBJ2-2, with TRBD2 as a possible D gene (6 bases). The CDR3 consists of 14 residues. The V end was cut by 8 bases, the J end by 4 bases, with 14 bases between. Germline CDR1 KGHSH, CDR2 LQKENI. Here the CDR3 DNA reads TGTGCCAGCACCCAGGGACTGCTCACCGGGGAGCTGTTTTTT. The encoded protein is CASTQGLLTGELFF.

At least ten counts were recorded for this clonotype. This chain connects TRBV11-2 to TRBJ2-5; weak D call: TRBD2 (6 bases). Trimming cost V 4 bases and J 5 bases, with 17 bases left between them. This CDR3 comprises 15 residues. Germline V lookup: CDR1 SGHAT, CDR2 FQNNGV. The CDR3 reads CASSSGSGELETQYF. CDR3 nucleotides: TGTGCCAGCAGCTCCGGATCGGGGGAGTTGGAGACCCAGTACTTC.

With respect to this clonotype: Compared with germline, one end of the junction differs, possibly owing to a read error. The chain joins TRBV28 to TRBJ2-5; 7 nucleotides match TRBD1. From germline, CDR1 is MDHEN and CDR2 SYDVKM. This CDR3 contains 13 residues. This CDR3 is CATNPGTEKTQYF. CDR3 sequence (DNA): TGTGCCACCAATCCCGGGACAGAAAAGACCCAGTATTTC.

V usage is TRBV18 and J usage is TRBJ2-3; no clear D. The CDR3 extends over 15 amino acids. V was pared by 6 bases and J by 2 bases, with 15 bases between. CDR1 and CDR2 from the germline V gene are KGHSH and LQKENI. The CDR3: CASSANMGNTDTQYF. The CDR3 nucleotides are TGTGCCAGCTCGGCCAACATGGGAAACACAGATACGCAGTATTTT.

As for this clonotype: This may stem from a read error, because a much larger clone lies one nucleotide away. V gene TRBV20-1 combines with J gene TRBJ1-1; D might be TRBD1 (5 bases). The CDR3 covers 13 residues. V shed 6 bases and J shed 7 bases, with 18 bases lying between them. The germline V gene has CDR1 DFQATT and CDR2 SNEGSKA (reference sequence). CDR3 sequence reads: CSASRERGDEAFF. CDR3 in DNA: TGCAGTGCCTCTAGAGAAAGGGGTGATGAAGCTTTCTTT.